A single TCR beta chain is shown here with its context. As defined, naive CD8 cells were CD45RO-negative and positively selected for CCR7, with terminally differentiated effector memory CD45RA+ cells excluded. This record belongs to a study of shared clonotypes between healthy human individuals. Generated by immunoSEQ multiplex PCR, the TCRdb table keeps only in-frame clones and is missing some. The sample holds around 2,000,000 clones, less than 95% seen once. This CDR3 is built from 16 residues. The germline CDR1 and CDR2 sequences are MNHNS and SASEGT. Trimming at V came to 1 base and at J to 4 bases, leaving 6 bases not matched to a gene.

The clonotype comes from a man in his late teens or twenties in good health. V and J are TRBV6-1 and TRBJ2-7; 11 nucleotides align to TRBD1. Sequencing was carried out using naive CD8+ T cells sorted from blood. The CDR3 coding sequence is TGTGCCAGCAGTGAAGAACCGGGACAGGGGGGATACGAGCAGTACTTC. Translated, it gives CASSEEPGQGGYEQYF.